This TCR beta chain was documented in a study of T cells in Graves' hyperthyroidism and ophthalmopathy. Study in general: Peripheral blood was obtained at initial diagnosis, preceding any treatment.

This clonotype was detected only a few times. Uncontrolled infection, other autoimmune disease, pregnancy or lactation excluded patients. Researchers took RNA transcripts and amplified the TCR beta CDR3 regions from them. HTBI primers were used for first-round RT-PCR of the TCR CDR3. Via MiXCR, TCRdb re-called the multiplex PCR reads, giving one row per CDR3 protein. The sample lists 600,000 to 900,000 distinct CDR3 sequences, about a sixth occurring once. The ends were cut back, 6 bases at V and 6 bases at J, with 23 bases in the middle. The CDR3 contains 16 residues. In germline, CDR1 is SGHVS, CDR2 FNYEAQ.

This chain connects TRBV7-6 to TRBJ2-5; no reliable D call. This clonotype originated in a man aged 18 to 30 with Graves' hyperthyroidism. Sequencing input: blood. CDR3 amino acids: CASSFEMGRSWKTQYF. DNA for the CDR3: TGTGCCAGCAGTTTCGAGATGGGCAGGTCTTGGAAGACCCAGTACTTC.